Listed below are T cell receptor beta chains from one sample, sequenced in a study of T-cell reconstitution after alpha-beta-depleted transplantation in children. In TCRdb, the PCR reads were re-called with MiXCR into one record per CDR3 protein. This table holds 200,000 to 250,000 distinct CDR3 sequences, under 9.5% found once. The source material was PBMCs from the stem cell graft donor, sampled from the stem cell graft. The receptors were sampled from a human donor who donated a stem cell graft to a child with acute lymphoblastic leukemia. The CDR3 runs from the conserved cysteine through the conserved F or W. Each record gives: clone size, D gene, V gene, CDR3 length, J gene, CDR3 protein, CDR3 DNA. A D gene is named only where the DNA matches it firmly. The size entry is marked missing in some rows and otherwise reads once, few, many or a size class.

size: NA; D: TRBD1; V: TRBV12-3/TRBV12-4; length: 14; J: TRBJ2-1; CDR3: CASNPGQGGNEQFF; DNA: TGTGCCAGCAATCCGGGACAGGGGGGGAATGAGCAGTTCTTC
size: NA; D: TRBD2; V: TRBV20-1; length: 15; J: TRBJ2-3; CDR3: CSAFRLAGPTDTQYF; DNA: TGCAGTGCTTTCCGACTAGCGGGCCCCACAGATACGCAGTATTTT
size: NA; D: NA; V: TRBV6-1; length: 13; J: TRBJ2-7; CDR3: CASGGTETREQYF; DNA: TGTGCCAGCGGGGGGACAGAGACCCGGGAGCAGTACTTC
size: NA; D: NA; V: TRBV20-1; length: 13; J: TRBJ1-6; CDR3: CSAVGPGNSPLHF; DNA: TGCAGTGCCGTAGGACCCGGGAATTCACCCCTCCACTTT
size: few; D: TRBD2; V: TRBV5-1; length: 15; J: TRBJ2-3; CDR3: CASSDSGGRADTQYF; DNA: TGCGCCAGCAGCGATAGCGGGGGGAGGGCAGATACGCAGTATTTT
size: many; D: NA; V: TRBV27; length: 15; J: TRBJ2-1; CDR3: CASSLGGRSYNEQFF; DNA: TGTGCCAGCAGTTTAGGGGGACGGTCCTACAATGAGCAGTTCTTC
size: many; D: NA; V: TRBV5-6; length: 13; J: TRBJ1-2; CDR3: CASSFGAWDGYTF; DNA: TGTGCCAGCAGCTTCGGGGCGTGGGATGGCTACACCTTC
size: many; D: NA; V: TRBV20-1; length: 15; J: TRBJ1-5; CDR3: CSAPQPSKPNQPQHF; DNA: TGCAGTGCTCCACAGCCCTCAAAACCCAATCAGCCCCAGCATTTT
size: NA; D: NA; V: TRBV7-2; length: 14; J: TRBJ1-1; CDR3: CASSLANPNTEAFF; DNA: TGTGCCAGCAGCTTAGCGAACCCGAACACTGAAGCTTTCTTT
size: few; D: TRBD1; V: TRBV5-5; length: 13; J: TRBJ2-1; CDR3: CASSQDRGFKQFF; DNA: TGTGCCAGCAGCCAGGACAGGGGGTTTAAGCAGTTCTTC
size: many; D: TRBD2; V: TRBV20-1; length: 12; J: TRBJ2-1; CDR3: CRGTSAYNEQFF; DNA: TGCAGAGGGACTAGCGCGTACAATGAGCAGTTCTTC
size: NA; D: NA; V: TRBV15; length: 17; J: TRBJ1-6; CDR3: CATSRDLVVGNNSPLHF; DNA: TGTGCCACCAGCAGAGATCTAGTTGTAGGGAATAATTCACCCCTCCACTTT
size: many; D: NA; V: TRBV12-3/TRBV12-4; length: 12; J: TRBJ1-6; CDR3: CASSAMGWALHF; DNA: TGTGCCAGCAGTGCGATGGGTTGGGCCCTCCACTTT
size: NA; D: TRBD1; V: TRBV19; length: 15; J: TRBJ1-5; CDR3: CASSLNRQGRQPQHF; DNA: TGTGCCAGTAGTTTAAACAGACAGGGGAGACAGCCCCAGCATTTT
size: NA; D: NA; V: TRBV18; length: 12; J: TRBJ2-3; CDR3: CASSPNLDTQYF; DNA: TGTGCCAGCTCACCAAACCTAGATACGCAGTATTTT
size: few; D: TRBD1; V: TRBV27; length: 14; J: TRBJ1-2; CDR3: CASSGQGFIYGYTF; DNA: TGTGCCAGCAGTGGACAGGGGTTTATCTATGGCTACACCTTC
size: NA; D: TRBD1; V: TRBV11-2; length: 15; J: TRBJ2-3; CDR3: CASSSGQGIKDTQYF; DNA: TGTGCCAGCAGCTCCGGACAGGGGATTAAAGATACGCAGTATTTT
size: NA; D: TRBD1; V: TRBV18; length: 14; J: TRBJ2-1; CDR3: CASSPTGVNNEQFF; DNA: TGTGCCAGCTCACCGACAGGGGTCAACAATGAGCAGTTCTTC
size: NA; D: NA; V: TRBV20-1; length: 10; J: TRBJ2-7; CDR3: CSARMGEQYF; DNA: TGCAGTGCTAGGATGGGGGAGCAGTACTTC
size: few; D: NA; V: TRBV14; length: 11; J: TRBJ2-1; CDR3: CASRQTNEQFF; DNA: TGTGCCAGCAGGCAAACTAATGAGCAGTTCTTC
size: NA; D: NA; V: TRBV27; length: 11; J: TRBJ2-5; CDR3: CASGTSKTQYF; DNA: TGTGCCAGCGGCACTTCCAAGACCCAGTACTTC
size: many; D: NA; V: TRBV11-2; length: 13; J: TRBJ2-3; CDR3: CASSPARADTQYF; DNA: TGTGCCAGCAGCCCTGCGCGGGCAGATACGCAGTATTTT
size: NA; D: NA; V: TRBV20-1; length: 14; J: TRBJ1-4; CDR3: CSATVAGGDEKLFF; DNA: TGCAGTGCTACCGTTGCCGGGGGCGATGAAAAACTGTTTTTT
size: NA; D: NA; V: TRBV19; length: 13; J: TRBJ2-3; CDR3: CASKLSGTDTQYF; DNA: TGTGCCAGTAAACTAAGCGGCACAGATACGCAGTATTTT
size: few; D: TRBD1; V: TRBV7-2; length: 15; J: TRBJ2-2; CDR3: CASSPGQWGTGELVF; DNA: TGTGCCAGCAGCCCGGGACAGTGGGGTACCGGGGAGCTGGTTTTT
size: few; D: NA; V: TRBV29-1; length: 15; J: TRBJ2-7; CDR3: CSVEEWKGGSYEQYF; DNA: TGCAGCGTTGAAGAGTGGAAGGGTGGGTCCTACGAGCAGTACTTC
size: few; D: TRBD2; V: TRBV5-6; length: 16; J: TRBJ2-3; CDR3: CASSGPGLGSHGPQYF; DNA: TGTGCCAGCAGCGGACCGGGACTAGGGTCACACGGGCCGCAGTATTTT
size: few; D: TRBD1; V: TRBV15; length: 15; J: TRBJ1-1; CDR3: CATSRGQWDGTEAFF; DNA: TGTGCCACCAGCAGGGGACAGTGGGACGGCACTGAAGCTTTCTTT
size: few; D: TRBD1; V: TRBV7-2; length: 16; J: TRBJ2-7; CDR3: CASSRRTGGLPYEQYF; DNA: TGTGCCAGCAGCCGCAGGACAGGGGGCCTTCCCTACGAGCAGTACTTC
size: few; D: NA; V: TRBV12-3/TRBV12-4; length: 12; J: TRBJ2-2; CDR3: CASSFGRVELFF; DNA: TGTGCCAGCAGTTTCGGCAGGGTAGAGCTGTTTTTT
size: many; D: NA; V: TRBV5-6; length: 15; J: TRBJ1-2; CDR3: CASSSRGVGVDGYTF; DNA: TGTGCCAGCAGCTCAAGGGGGGTTGGGGTTGATGGCTACACCTTC
size: NA; D: NA; V: TRBV28; length: 15; J: TRBJ2-3; CDR3: CASSFWSGGTDTQYF; DNA: TGTGCCAGCAGTTTTTGGAGCGGAGGAACAGATACGCAGTATTTT
size: many; D: TRBD1; V: TRBV5-4; length: 15; J: TRBJ1-2; CDR3: CASSFRQGGDYGYTF; DNA: TGTGCCAGCAGCTTTCGACAGGGGGGCGACTATGGCTACACCTTC